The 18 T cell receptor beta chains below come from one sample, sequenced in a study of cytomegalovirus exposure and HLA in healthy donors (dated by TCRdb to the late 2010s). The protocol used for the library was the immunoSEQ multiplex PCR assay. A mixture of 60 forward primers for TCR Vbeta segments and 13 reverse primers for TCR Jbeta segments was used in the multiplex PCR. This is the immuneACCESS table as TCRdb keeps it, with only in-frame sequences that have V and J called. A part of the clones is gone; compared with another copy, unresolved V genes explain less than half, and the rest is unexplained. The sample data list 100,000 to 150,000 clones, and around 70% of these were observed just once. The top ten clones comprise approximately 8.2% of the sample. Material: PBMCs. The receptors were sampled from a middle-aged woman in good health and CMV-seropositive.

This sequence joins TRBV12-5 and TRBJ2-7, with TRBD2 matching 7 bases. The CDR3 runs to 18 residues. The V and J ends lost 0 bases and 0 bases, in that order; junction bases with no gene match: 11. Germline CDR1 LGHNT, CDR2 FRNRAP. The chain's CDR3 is CASGLVTLERGSSYEQYF. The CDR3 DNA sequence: TGTGCTAGTGGTTTGGTAACTCTCGAGCGGGGTAGCTCCTACGAGCAGTACTTC.

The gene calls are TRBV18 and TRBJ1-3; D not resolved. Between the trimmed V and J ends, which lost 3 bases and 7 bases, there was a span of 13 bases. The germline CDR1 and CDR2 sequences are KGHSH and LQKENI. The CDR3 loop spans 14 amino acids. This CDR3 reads CASSPRSSPNTIYF. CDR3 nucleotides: TGTGCCAGCTCACCCCGGAGTTCGCCGAACACCATATATTTT.

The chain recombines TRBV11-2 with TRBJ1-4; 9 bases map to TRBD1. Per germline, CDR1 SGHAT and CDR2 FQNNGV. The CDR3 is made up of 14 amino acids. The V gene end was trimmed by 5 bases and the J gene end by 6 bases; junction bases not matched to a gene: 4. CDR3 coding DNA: TGTGCCAGCAGCGTACAGGGGGCGGATGAAAAACTGTTTTTT. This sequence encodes CASSVQGADEKLFF.

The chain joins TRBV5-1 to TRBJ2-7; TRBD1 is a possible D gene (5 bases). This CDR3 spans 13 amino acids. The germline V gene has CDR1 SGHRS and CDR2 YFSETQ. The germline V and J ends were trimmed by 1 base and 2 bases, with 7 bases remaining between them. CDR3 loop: CASSLTGTYEQYF. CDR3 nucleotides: TGCGCCAGCAGCTTGACAGGTACCTACGAGCAGTACTTC.

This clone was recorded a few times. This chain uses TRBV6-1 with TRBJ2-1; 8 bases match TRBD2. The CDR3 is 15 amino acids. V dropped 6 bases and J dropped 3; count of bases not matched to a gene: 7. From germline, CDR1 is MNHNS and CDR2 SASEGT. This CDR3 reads CASRESAGDYNEQFF. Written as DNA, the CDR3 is TGTGCCAGCAGGGAATCAGCGGGGGACTACAATGAGCAGTTCTTC.

Here the CDR3 reads CASSERDTFYTEAFF. The CDR3 DNA reads TGTGCCAGCAGTGAAAGGGACACCTTTTACACTGAAGCTTTCTTT. The rearrangement uses TRBV25-1 and TRBJ1-1, with a possible D match to TRBD1 (6 bases). Trimming stripped 2 bases from V and 3 bases from J, with 13 bases between. The germline gives CDR1 MGHDK, CDR2 SYGVNS. The CDR3 has 15 residues.

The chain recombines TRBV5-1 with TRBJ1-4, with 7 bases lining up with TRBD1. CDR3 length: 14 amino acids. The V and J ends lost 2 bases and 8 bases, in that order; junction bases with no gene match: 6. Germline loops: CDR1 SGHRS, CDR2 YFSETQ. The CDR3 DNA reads TGCGCCAGCAGCTTAACAGGGGCTCGGGAAAAACTGTTTTTT. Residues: CASSLTGAREKLFF.

Here the CDR3 reads CASSSARRGQGNYGYTF. DNA for the CDR3: TGTGCCAGCAGCTCGGCCCGACGGGGACAGGGGAACTATGGCTACACCTTC. This chain connects TRBV27 to TRBJ1-2, with 10 bases lining up with TRBD1. Trimming removed 6 bases from V and 2 bases from J; junction bases left unmatched: 12. Germline V gene sequence: CDR1 MNHEY, CDR2 SMNVEV (reference sequence). This CDR3 has 17 amino acids.

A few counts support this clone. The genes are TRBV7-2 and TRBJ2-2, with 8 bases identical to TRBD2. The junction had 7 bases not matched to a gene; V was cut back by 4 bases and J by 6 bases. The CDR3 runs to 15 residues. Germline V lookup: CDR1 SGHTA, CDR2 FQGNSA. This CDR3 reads CASSSSRTSSGELFF. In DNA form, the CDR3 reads TGTGCCAGCAGCTCCTCCCGGACTAGCTCCGGGGAGCTGTTTTTT.

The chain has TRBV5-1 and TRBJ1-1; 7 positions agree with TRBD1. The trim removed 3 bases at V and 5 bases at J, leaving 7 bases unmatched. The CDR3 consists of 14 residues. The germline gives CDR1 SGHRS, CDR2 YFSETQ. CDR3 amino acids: CASSWTRQGTEAFF. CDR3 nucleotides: TGCGCCAGCAGCTGGACCCGACAGGGAACTGAAGCTTTCTTT.

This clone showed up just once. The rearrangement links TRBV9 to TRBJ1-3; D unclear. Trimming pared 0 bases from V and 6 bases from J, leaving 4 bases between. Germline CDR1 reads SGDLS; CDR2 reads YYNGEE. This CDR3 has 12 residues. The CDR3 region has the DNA TGTGCCAGCAGCGTAGGAGAAAACACCATATATTTT. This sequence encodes CASSVGENTIYF.

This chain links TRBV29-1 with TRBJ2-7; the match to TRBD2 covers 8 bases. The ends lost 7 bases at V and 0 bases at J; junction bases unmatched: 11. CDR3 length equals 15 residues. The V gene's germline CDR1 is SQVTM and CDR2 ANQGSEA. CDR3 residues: CSAVIAGSSSYEQYF. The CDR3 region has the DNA TGCAGCGCAGTCATAGCGGGGAGTAGCTCCTACGAGCAGTACTTC.

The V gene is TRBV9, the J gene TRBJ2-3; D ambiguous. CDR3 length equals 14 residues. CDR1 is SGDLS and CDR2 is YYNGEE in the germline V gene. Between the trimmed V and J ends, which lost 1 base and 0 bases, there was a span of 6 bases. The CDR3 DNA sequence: TGTGCCAGCAGCGTATTGAGTAGCACAGATACGCAGTATTTT. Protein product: CASSVLSSTDTQYF. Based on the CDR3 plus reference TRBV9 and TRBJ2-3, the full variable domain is DSGVTQTPKHLITATGQRVTLRCSPRSGDLSVYWYQQSLDQGLQFLIQYYNGEERAKGNILERFSAQQFPDLHSELNLSSLELGDSALYFCASSVLSSTDTQYFGPGTRLTVL.

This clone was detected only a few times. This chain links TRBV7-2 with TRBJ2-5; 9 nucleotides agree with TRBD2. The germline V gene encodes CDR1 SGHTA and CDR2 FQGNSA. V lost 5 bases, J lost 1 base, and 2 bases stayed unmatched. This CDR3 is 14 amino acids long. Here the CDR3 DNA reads TGTGCCAGCAGCCCGGGACTAGCCCAAGAGACCCAGTACTTC. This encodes CASSPGLAQETQYF.

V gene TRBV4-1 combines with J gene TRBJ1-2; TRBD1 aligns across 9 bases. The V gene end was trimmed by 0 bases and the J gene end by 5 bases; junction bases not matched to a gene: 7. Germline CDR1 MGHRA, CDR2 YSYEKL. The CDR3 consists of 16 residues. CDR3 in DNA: TGCGCCAGCAGCCAAGAGACTACAGGGGGCGTTTATGGCTACACCTTC. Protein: CASSQETTGGVYGYTF.

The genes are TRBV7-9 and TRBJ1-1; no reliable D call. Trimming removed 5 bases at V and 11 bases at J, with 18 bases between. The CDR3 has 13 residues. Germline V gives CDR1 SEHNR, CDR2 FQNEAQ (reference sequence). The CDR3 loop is CASSRAGPRWAFF. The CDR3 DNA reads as TGTGCCAGCAGCCGGGCGGGCCCCCGGTGGGCTTTCTTT.

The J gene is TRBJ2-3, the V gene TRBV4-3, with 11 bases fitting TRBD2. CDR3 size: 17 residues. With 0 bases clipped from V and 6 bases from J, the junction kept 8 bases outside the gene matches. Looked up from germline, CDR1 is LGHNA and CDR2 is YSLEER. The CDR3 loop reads CASSQETLAGGADTQYF. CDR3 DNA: TGCGCCAGCAGCCAAGAGACGTTAGCGGGGGGGGCGGATACGCAGTATTTT.

CDR3 nucleotides: TGTGCCAGCAGCCTGGACATGAACACCGGGGAGCTGTTTTTT. Amino acid sequence: CASSLDMNTGELFF. This chain links TRBV14 with TRBJ2-2; tentatively, D is TRBD1 (5 bases). Germline values: CDR1 SGHDN, CDR2 FVKESK. V was pared by 4 bases and J by 1 base, with 7 bases between. CDR3 length: 14 residues.